This passage covers 23 T cell receptor beta chains from one sample sequenced in a study of blood T cell repertoires in COVID-19. Some clones are missing from TCRdb's copy, which holds only in-frame ones; the method was immunoSEQ multiplex PCR. The repertoire has roughly 230,000 clones, about 80% of them found once; the top ten carry approximately 7%. Sequences were obtained from peripheral blood. Receptor source: a woman in her forties or fifties with acute or convalescent COVID-19.

A single count supports this clone. This chain connects TRBV27 to TRBJ2-1; D not certain. The germline CDR1 and CDR2 sequences are MNHEY and SMNVEV (reference sequence). Trimming removed 7 bases from V and 2 bases from J, with 18 bases in between. The CDR3 has 16 amino acids. The CDR3 region has the DNA TGTGCCAGCACCGAGCGAAGCCCCATAACCTACAATGAGCAGTTCTTC. Translation gives CASTERSPITYNEQFF.

The chain has TRBV28 and TRBJ1-5; weak D call: TRBD1 (6 bases). Trimming removed 6 bases from V and 4 bases from J, with 16 bases in between. This CDR3 region has 15 residues. Looked up from germline, CDR1 is MDHEN and CDR2 is SYDVKM. CDR3 loop: CASRPTGRGNQPQHF. CDR3 bases: TGTGCCAGCAGACCTACAGGGAGGGGGAATCAGCCCCAGCATTTT.

The rearrangement links TRBV29-1 to TRBJ1-1; 7 bases agree with TRBD1. The germline V gene has CDR1 SQVTM and CDR2 ANQGSEA. V lost 7 bases and J lost 8; bases outside the gene matches: 4. The CDR3 extends over 10 amino acids. Written as DNA, the CDR3 is TGCAGCGGCGGGACAGCCGAAGCTTTCTTT. As protein: CSGGTAEAFF.

The chain couples TRBV12-5 to TRBJ1-1; the match to TRBD1 covers 9 bases. Trimming at V came to 7 bases and at J to 5 bases, leaving 11 bases not matched to a gene. CDR1 LGHNT and CDR2 FRNRAP come from the germline V gene. The CDR3 runs to 15 residues. This CDR3 is CASAKGTGLETEAFF. The CDR3 region has the DNA TGTGCTAGTGCTAAAGGGACAGGGCTGGAGACTGAAGCTTTCTTT.

V is TRBV6-2 or TRBV6-3 and J is TRBJ1-5; 11 bases agree with TRBD1. The CDR3 totals 15 residues. The J segment lost 5 bases and the V segment lost 4 bases, leaving 4 bases of the junction unmatched. Germline CDR1 and CDR2: MNHEY and SVGEGT. The CDR3 region is CASSWGQGVDQPQHF. CDR3 coding DNA: TGTGCCAGCAGTTGGGGACAGGGGGTGGATCAGCCCCAGCATTTT.

The chain couples TRBV2 to TRBJ1-6; TRBD1 is a possible D gene (5 bases). Trimming removed 6 bases at V and 6 bases at J, with 12 bases between. CDR1 and CDR2 from the germline V gene are SNHLY and FYNNEI. The CDR3 length is 14 residues. The CDR3 spells CASSQKGLNSPLHF. In DNA, the CDR3 is TGTGCCAGCAGCCAAAAGGGGCTTAATTCACCCCTCCACTTT.

Here the CDR3 DNA reads TGTGCCAGCAGCTTAGCGAGGGGGCAACCGAATGAAAAACTGTTTTTT. Its protein product is CASSLARGQPNEKLFF. The J gene is TRBJ1-4, the V gene TRBV7-8; TRBD1 matches at 7 bases. This CDR3 is 16 amino acids long. Germline-derived CDR1 and CDR2 are SGHVS and FQNEAQ. V lost 0 bases and J lost 5; bases outside the gene matches: 6.

This chain joins TRBV2 and TRBJ2-2; 8 bases fit TRBD2. J gave up 6 bases and V 7 bases, and 13 bases lay outside the gene matches. The length of the CDR3 is 16 residues. Germline loops: CDR1 SNHLY, CDR2 FYNNEI. CDR3 DNA sequence: TGTGCCAGCACTCTACAGCGGGAGAGGAGTGCCGGGGAGCTGTTTTTT. Translation gives CASTLQRERSAGELFF. Full variable domain (outside the CDR3, taken from reference TRBV2 and TRBJ2-2): EPEVTQTPSHQVTQMGQEVILRCVPISNHLYFYWYRQILGQKVEFLVSFYNNEISEKSEIFDDQFSVERPDGSNFTLKIRSTKLEDSAMYFCASTLQRERSAGELFFGEGSRLTVL.

This chain uses TRBV3-1 (or the pseudogene TRBV3-2) with TRBJ2-1; no clear D. Trimming took off 1 base at V and 0 bases at J, with 7 bases between the two ends. CDR3 length: 15 residues. Per germline, CDR1 LGHDT and CDR2 YNNKEL (reference sequence). The CDR3 region has the DNA TGTGCCAGCAGCCAAGCTTCCAGCTCCTACAATGAGCAGTTCTTC. Its translation is CASSQASSSYNEQFF.

This sequence joins TRBV2 and TRBJ2-1; 10 bases are shared with TRBD2. The CDR3 totals 14 residues. Germline CDR1 and CDR2: SNHLY and FYNNEI. With 4 bases clipped from V and 6 bases from J, the junction kept 3 bases outside the gene matches. Here the CDR3 DNA reads TGTGCCAGCAGTGTTCGGACTAGCGGCAATGAGCAGTTCTTC. This encodes CASSVRTSGNEQFF.

Remarks on this clone: At one end the junction does not follow the germline gene, possibly because of a read error. The J gene is TRBJ2-2, the V gene TRBV6-5; D remains ambiguous. Per the germline V gene, CDR1 is MNHEY and CDR2 is SVGAGI. CDR3 length equals 12 residues. The CDR3 protein is CASSYNIGELFF. CDR3 bases: TGTGCCAGCAGTTATAACATCGGGGAGCTGTTTTTT.

This chain uses TRBV7-6 with TRBJ2-3, with TRBD2 matching over 8 bases. The germline V gene encodes CDR1 SGHVS and CDR2 FNYEAQ. Germline trimming cut 5 bases from V and 1 base from J; bases unmatched to any gene: 5. The CDR3 extends over 15 amino acids. CDR3 region: CASSLGRAGTDTQYF. The CDR3 bases are TGTGCCAGCAGCCTCGGGAGGGCGGGCACAGATACGCAGTATTTT.

The CDR3 DNA follows: TGTGCCGGACAGGGGGTCGGGACCCAGTACTTC. This sequence encodes CAGQGVGTQYF. The genes are TRBV6-5 and TRBJ2-5, with 10 positions matching TRBD1. The CDR3 extends over 11 amino acids. V dropped 11 bases and J dropped 7; count of bases not matched to a gene: 4. Germline V lookup: CDR1 MNHEY, CDR2 SVGAGI.

The chain links TRBV19 to TRBJ1-2; unclear D gene. The germline CDR1 and CDR2 sequences are LNHDA and SQIVND (reference sequence). V dropped 7 bases and J dropped 4 bases, with 19 bases sitting between them. This CDR3 spans 15 amino acids. CDR3 DNA: TGTGCCAGTAACTACCTCGTCGAAGGCCCCTATGGCTACACCTTC. Its protein product is CASNYLVEGPYGYTF.

For this clone: The identical CDR3 is also encoded by other nucleotide sequences in the sample. V usage is TRBV7-9 and J usage is TRBJ2-7, with 8 positions matching TRBD2. The V segment lost 5 bases and the J segment 2 bases; nucleotides outside the gene matches: 5. CDR3 length equals 14 residues. Per the germline V gene, CDR1 is SEHNR and CDR2 is FQNEAQ (reference sequence). The CDR3 nucleotides are TGTGCCAGCAGCCCCACGGGGGGGACCTACGAGCAGTACTTC. This translates into CASSPTGGTYEQYF.

The J gene is TRBJ1-5, the V gene TRBV6-1; D is unclear. CDR1 is MNHNS, CDR2 SASEGT, per germline. V was clipped by 2 bases and J by 0 bases, with 8 bases between them. This CDR3 has 15 amino acids. CDR3 sequence: CASSELRFSNQPQHF. The CDR3 nucleotides are TGTGCCAGCAGTGAACTACGGTTTAGCAATCAGCCCCAGCATTTT.

This sequence joins TRBV28 and TRBJ1-1, with 7 bases fitting TRBD1. Per germline, CDR1 MDHEN and CDR2 SYDVKM. V lost 1 base and J lost 3; bases outside the gene matches: 5. The length of the CDR3 is 15 residues. The CDR3 spells CASSLSGGIDTEAFF. The CDR3 DNA is TGTGCCAGCAGTTTATCAGGGGGGATCGACACTGAAGCTTTCTTT.

The V call is TRBV7-9, the J call TRBJ2-1, with 8 bases that match TRBD2. Trimming removed 5 bases from V and 7 bases from J; junction bases left unmatched: 10. The length of the CDR3 is 15 residues. Germline V CDR1 and CDR2: SEHNR, FQNEAQ (reference sequence). DNA of the CDR3: TGTGCCAGCAGCCCCAGCGGGAGAAGAGGGAATGAGCAGTTCTTC. Amino acids: CASSPSGRRGNEQFF.

The sample holds one count of this clone. This chain connects TRBV28 to TRBJ2-1; D perhaps matches TRBD2 (6 bases). CDR1 is MDHEN and CDR2 is SYDVKM in the germline V gene. There are 12 residues in the CDR3. V lost 10 bases to trimming and J lost 5 bases, with 12 bases between them. The CDR3 here is CATRDFNNEQFF. The CDR3 DNA reads as TGTGCCACCCGGGACTTCAACAATGAGCAGTTCTTC.

The chain has TRBV30 and TRBJ2-7, with TRBD2 matching 8 bases. Looked up from germline, CDR1 is GTSNPN and CDR2 is SVGIG (reference sequence). The CDR3 consists of 14 residues. J was trimmed by 1 base and V by 2 bases; bases with no gene match: 4. This CDR3 reads CAWSPGGGSYEQYF. The CDR3, as DNA: TGTGCCTGGAGTCCCGGGGGGGGATCCTACGAGCAGTACTTC.

The rearrangement links TRBV3-1 (or the pseudogene TRBV3-2) to TRBJ1-5; D gene unclear. The CDR3 is 13 amino acids. The germline V and J ends were trimmed by 4 bases and 8 bases, with 12 bases remaining between them. The germline gives CDR1 LGHDT, CDR2 YNNKEL (reference sequence). CDR3 sequence reads: CASSPLVGEPQHF. In DNA form, the CDR3 reads TGTGCCAGCAGCCCTTTAGTCGGGGAGCCCCAGCATTTT.

CDR3 residues: CASMARPNYGYTF. The CDR3, as DNA: TGTGCCAGCATGGCACGCCCGAACTATGGCTACACCTTC. This chain uses TRBV2 with TRBJ1-2; no firm D call. Germline loops: CDR1 SNHLY, CDR2 FYNNEI. V was trimmed by 7 bases and J by 2 bases, leaving 11 bases between them. The CDR3 runs 13 residues.

The chain links TRBV19 to TRBJ2-7; 9 bases align to TRBD2. Unmatched junction bases numbered 4, after V lost 0 bases and J lost 4 bases. Germline V lookup: CDR1 LNHDA, CDR2 SQIVND (reference sequence). CDR3 size: 15 residues. CDR3 nucleotides: TGTGCCAGTAGTATAGAAGCAGCGGGAGGATACGAGCAGTACTTC. As protein: CASSIEAAGGYEQYF.